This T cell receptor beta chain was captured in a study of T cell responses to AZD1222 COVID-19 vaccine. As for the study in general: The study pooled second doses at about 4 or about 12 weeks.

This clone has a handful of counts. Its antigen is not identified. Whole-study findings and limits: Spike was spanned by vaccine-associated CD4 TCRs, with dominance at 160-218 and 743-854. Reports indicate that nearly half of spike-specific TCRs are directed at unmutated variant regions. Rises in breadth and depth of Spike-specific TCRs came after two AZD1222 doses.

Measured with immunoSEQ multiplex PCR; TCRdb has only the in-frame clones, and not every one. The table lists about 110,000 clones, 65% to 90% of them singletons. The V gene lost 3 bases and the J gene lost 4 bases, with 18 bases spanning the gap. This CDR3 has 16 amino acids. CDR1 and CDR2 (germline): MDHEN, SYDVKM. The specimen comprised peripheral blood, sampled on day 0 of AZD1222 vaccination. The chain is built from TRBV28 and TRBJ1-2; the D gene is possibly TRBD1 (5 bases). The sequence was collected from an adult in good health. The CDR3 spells CASSLLVGVRGYGYTF. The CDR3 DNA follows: TGTGCCAGCAGTTTGTTGGTCGGGGTGAGGGGCTATGGCTACACCTTC.